What follows is one T cell receptor (beta chain) and its context. The count of this clone is one. The antigen this receptor binds is unknown. No base-level quality is on record; no much larger clone is a single base apart. V loses 6 bases of germline sequence and J loses 1 base, and the interval between the two ends is 7 bases. Based on the germline V gene, the CDR1 and CDR2 sequences are MDHEN and SYDVKM. The CDR3 runs 13 residues from the cysteine to the phenylalanine. The only DNA kept is the CDR3, 39 bases in frame from the first base. CD8 naive samples were obtained by positive selection for CCR7 among CD45RO-negative cells, yielding a CD45RA+CCR7+ population from which TemRA cells were excluded. The donors were healthy, HIV-negative adults who had no recently reported acute infections or vaccinations. Every donor was a Caucasian adult residing in Nashville, Tennessee, USA. Blood was obtained by leukapheresis, after which PBMCs were separated by Ficoll-Histopaque density gradient centrifugation and cryopreserved in liquid nitrogen vapor phase. Purity and quantity of every magnetically sorted T cell population were checked by analytical flow cytometry. Genomic DNA was isolated from each sorted fraction and quantified by UV absorbance on a Nanodrop 2000c.

These data come from a study of shared clonotypes between healthy human individuals (dated by TCRdb to 2018 to 2021). Describing the broader study: The cohort included a few men and a couple of women between 18 and 49 years of age. To increase sequencing depth and limit assay-specific biases, different laboratories used diverse techniques to prepare libraries and sequence TCR repertoires. Between about 0.85 and 9.5 billion PBMCs per donor were obtained by leukapheresis. For each donor, CD4 naive and CD4 memory were each run on three plates, CD8 naive on two plates, and CD8 memory on one plate. To estimate repertoire size and how much clonotypes are shared between individuals, the study performed deep sequencing of blood TCR repertoires from roughly five healthy adults. What the work shows at the level of the full study, not this receptor alone: Naive subsets generally had larger estimated clonotype richness than memory subsets. When a few donors were compared, the shared fraction of clonotypes was about 5% for naive CD4, less than 4% for naive CD8, roughly 2.5% for memory CD4, and around 0.4% for memory CD8. Pairwise subsampling indicated that sequencing depth was expected to affect the degree of clonotype sharing among donors. The genetic and exposure-history diversity represented was limited by the small number of donors. Rarefaction of sorted-subset datasets indicated incomplete sequencing despite the large sequencing depth. Sampling was restricted to blood, and TCR repertoires in tissue are likely to differ from TCR repertoires in blood. Compared with non-shared clonotypes, the clonotypes found in all four sorted-subset donors had higher generation probabilities.

Using the deep immunoSEQ assay, multiplex PCR amplified TCR CDR3 regions from genomic DNA. For each cell subset, the extracted genomic DNA was distributed evenly across all wells of several immunoSEQ 96-well plates, and each plate served as one replicate. Each replicate PCR for sorted subsets received about 220 ng genomic DNA, equal to about 30,000 T cell genomes. The purified libraries were quantified using a Qubit 3.0 fluorometer, sized with a Bioanalyzer 2100, and then quantified again using the KAPA Library Quantification kit. A separate single-read 150-cycle Illumina NextSeq 550 flow cell was used to sequence each immunoSEQ 96-well plate. The paper's processing steps were these. Because only junctional sequences without quality scores were contained in the immunoSEQ output, filtering matching that applied to full-length reads could not be performed. Sequences were annotated with PyIR, a Python wrapper for IgBLAST v1.9, using IMGT germline references to assign V/J genes and CDR3. Reads were filtered out if the reads had weak V/J assignments (E-value above 1e-6), no CDR3, stop codons, out-of-frame junctions, or ambiguous translated residues. V3J clonotypes were defined as sequences sharing an identical inferred V gene, J gene, and CDR3 amino acid sequence. Percentage overlap between repertoires was computed as shared unique clonotypes divided by the size of the smaller repertoire. Three approaches were used to assess repertoire richness: RTK rarefaction, the Chao1 estimator, and Recon v2.1 estimates of unobserved clonotypes. Generation probabilities were computed with OLGA for all TCRbeta clonotypes obtained by the gDNA method from four donors. The table comes from immuneACCESS by way of TCRdb, which keeps in-frame sequences with V and J called. Part of the clones is missing from these tables; in studies checked, under half for an unresolved V gene and the rest for unknown reasons. The V and J calls and clone size were taken over from that table, and D and trimming were inferred from the DNA. Present in this sample are fewer than 1 million clones, approximately 97% of which were seen just once. Of the sample, around 0.25% falls within the top ten clones.

The source of this sequence is a man aged 30 to 39 in good health. The sample comprised naive CD8+ T cells sorted from blood. Interpreted using the paper, the cell subset or site label stands for: CD45RA+CCR7+. The chain links TRBV28 with TRBJ1-5; the D gene identity is not certain. The CDR3 region has the sequence CASRSDSNQPQHF. The DNA sequence is given as TGTGCCAGCAGATCAGACAGCAATCAGCCCCAGCATTTT.